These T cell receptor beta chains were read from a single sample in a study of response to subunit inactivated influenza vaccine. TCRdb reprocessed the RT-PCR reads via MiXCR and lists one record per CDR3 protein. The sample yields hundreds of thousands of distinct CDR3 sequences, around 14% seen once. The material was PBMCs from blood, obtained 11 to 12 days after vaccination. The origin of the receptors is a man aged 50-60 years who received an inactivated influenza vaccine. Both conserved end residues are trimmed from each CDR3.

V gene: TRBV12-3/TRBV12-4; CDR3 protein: ASSFWAAPYNEQF
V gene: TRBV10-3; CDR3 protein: AIRKAGRGNEQF
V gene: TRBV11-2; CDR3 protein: ASSLVPGGRGELF
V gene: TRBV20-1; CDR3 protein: SASANRAYNEQF
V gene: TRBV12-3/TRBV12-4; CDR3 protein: ASLGSWGPNEQF
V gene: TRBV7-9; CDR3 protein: ASSSSGTGWEQY
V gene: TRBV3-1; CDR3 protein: ASSQESGGPLSYEQY
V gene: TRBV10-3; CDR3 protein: AILGTRTYEQY
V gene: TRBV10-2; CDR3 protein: ASSGAGGANEQF
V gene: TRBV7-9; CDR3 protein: ASSRPSGSGVETQY
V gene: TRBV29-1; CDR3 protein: SVLLRTGELF
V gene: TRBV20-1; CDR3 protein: SAKLAGGYNEQF
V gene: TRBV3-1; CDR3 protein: ASSQDRKQY
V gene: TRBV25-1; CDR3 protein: ASSKSLTGRYEQY
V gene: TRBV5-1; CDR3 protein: ASSPILGTGGNEQF
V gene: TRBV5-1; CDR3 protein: ASSETSGGTPGELF